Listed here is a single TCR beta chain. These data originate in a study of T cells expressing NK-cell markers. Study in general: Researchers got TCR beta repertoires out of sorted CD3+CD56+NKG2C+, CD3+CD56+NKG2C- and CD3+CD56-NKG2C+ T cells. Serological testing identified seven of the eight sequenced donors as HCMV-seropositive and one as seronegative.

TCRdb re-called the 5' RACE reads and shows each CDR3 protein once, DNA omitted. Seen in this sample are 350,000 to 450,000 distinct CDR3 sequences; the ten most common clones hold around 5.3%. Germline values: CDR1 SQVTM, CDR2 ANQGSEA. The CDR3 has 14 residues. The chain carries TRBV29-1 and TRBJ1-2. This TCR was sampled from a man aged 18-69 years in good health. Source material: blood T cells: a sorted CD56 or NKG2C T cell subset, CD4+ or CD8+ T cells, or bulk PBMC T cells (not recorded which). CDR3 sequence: CSVDPAVQGSGYTF.